Listed here are 3 T cell receptor beta chains from one sample, sequenced in a study of blood T cell repertoires in COVID-19. Assay used: immunoSEQ multiplex PCR; TCRdb lists only in-frame clones, some missing. This sample has roughly 300,000 clones, with more than 70% found just once. Sequencing used peripheral blood. The receptors stem from a woman aged 50 to 60 with acute or convalescent COVID-19.

The sample holds one count of this clone. The V call is TRBV6-5, the J call TRBJ1-1; D possibly corresponds to TRBD1 (6 bases). The V gene's germline CDR1 is MNHEY and CDR2 SVGAGI. The V end lost 6 bases, the J end lost 0 bases, and 14 bases lay between the germline ends. CDR3 size: 15 residues. The CDR3 coding sequence is TGTGCCAGCAGGACACAGGGAGGGTTGAACACTGAAGCTTTCTTT. This sequence encodes CASRTQGGLNTEAFF.

This chain links TRBV2 with TRBJ2-7, with 7 nucleotides matching TRBD1. CDR1 is SNHLY, CDR2 FYNNEI, per germline. Losses at the gene ends were 3 bases for V and 5 bases for J; bases not matched to a gene: 4. There are 13 residues in the CDR3. The CDR3, as DNA: TGTGCCAGCAGTGACACAGGGGTGGACGAGCAGTACTTC. Translating gives CASSDTGVDEQYF.

The chain recombines TRBV9 with TRBJ1-1; D possibly corresponds to TRBD1 (6 bases). Per the germline V gene, CDR1 is SGDLS and CDR2 is YYNGEE. This CDR3 spans 13 amino acids. V lost 1 base, J lost 3 bases, and 7 bases lay in between. Here the CDR3 DNA reads TGTGCCAGCAGCGTAACAGGGCACACTGAAGCTTTCTTT. It is translated as CASSVTGHTEAFF.